This TCR beta chain comes out of a study of cytomegalovirus exposure and HLA in healthy donors. The PCR used 60 Vbeta and 13 Jbeta primers. Produced via immunoSEQ multiplex PCR; TCRdb's table is partial and in-frame only. The sample holds around 100,000 clones, 81% seen once. All donors participated as healthy donors of bone marrow. Donors had nominal health at sampling but likely had unrecorded immune exposures. CDR1 and CDR2 (germline): MNHEY, SVGAGI. V lost 2 bases and J lost 0, with 8 bases in between. The CDR3 spans 14 residues. Details on this clone: Its antigen is not identified.

Notes on the study in general: TCR beta V segments were, for the most part, productive about 87% or about 30% of the time in an earlier analysis. The study assumed roughly uniform donor sequencing depth for presence/absence analyses.

V usage is TRBV6-5 and J usage is TRBJ2-7, with D possibly being TRBD1 (5 bases). This TCR was recovered from a woman in her 70s in good health and CMV-seropositive. The sequencing sample was made of PBMCs. The CDR3 loop reads CASSYRGFSYEQYF. In DNA form, the CDR3 reads TGTGCCAGCAGTTACAGGGGATTCTCCTACGAGCAGTACTTC.